These T cell receptor beta chains were read from a single sample in a study of cytomegalovirus exposure and HLA in healthy donors. Sequencing was performed with immunoSEQ multiplex PCR; in TCRdb, only in-frame clones are kept and a portion is missing. The sample has roughly 120,000 clones; nearly 90% are singletons. Sequencing was done on a sample of PBMCs. The receptor source for this set is a man under 40 in good health and CMV-seronegative. CDR3s include the opening cysteine and the closing phenylalanine or tryptophan. Each record gives: J gene, V gene, CDR3 protein.

J gene: TRBJ2-5
V gene: TRBV2
CDR3 protein: CASSVPLTGISEETQYF

J gene: TRBJ1-5
V gene: TRBV4-3
CDR3 protein: CASSQGQSSNQPQHF

J gene: TRBJ1-2
V gene: TRBV18
CDR3 protein: CATRTDYYGYTF

J gene: TRBJ2-5
V gene: TRBV28
CDR3 protein: CASSLLDLWDRDPGETQYF

J gene: TRBJ2-3
V gene: TRBV7-6
CDR3 protein: CASSYFPPGQSTDTQYF

J gene: TRBJ1-5
V gene: TRBV5-1
CDR3 protein: CASSPDRGGQPQHF

J gene: TRBJ2-5
V gene: TRBV4-1
CDR3 protein: CASSRGQGAGLTQYF

J gene: TRBJ2-7
V gene: TRBV13
CDR3 protein: CASSFLAGGAYEQYF

J gene: TRBJ2-7
V gene: TRBV29-1
CDR3 protein: CSVEDSGQGGYEQYF

J gene: TRBJ1-5
V gene: TRBV6-6
CDR3 protein: CASSLQGSNQPQHF

J gene: TRBJ1-5
V gene: TRBV9
CDR3 protein: CASSAGANSNQPQHF

J gene: TRBJ1-1
V gene: TRBV25-1
CDR3 protein: CASSEGQKNTEAFF

J gene: TRBJ2-2
V gene: TRBV28
CDR3 protein: CASSYRGNTGELFF

J gene: TRBJ2-7
V gene: TRBV7-7
CDR3 protein: CASSLAPGQQYEQYF

J gene: TRBJ2-1
V gene: TRBV6-4
CDR3 protein: CASSDSDTNEQFF

J gene: TRBJ2-7
V gene: TRBV7-9
CDR3 protein: CASSPTWTGNEQYF

J gene: TRBJ1-5
V gene: TRBV7-8
CDR3 protein: CASSHQGGNSNQPQHF

J gene: TRBJ2-2
V gene: TRBV27
CDR3 protein: CASSSPSRLAGGGELFF

J gene: TRBJ2-1
V gene: TRBV11-1
CDR3 protein: CASSRQGVYNEQFF

J gene: TRBJ1-4
V gene: TRBV6-1
CDR3 protein: CASREGGSNEKLFF